The sequence of this T cell receptor beta chain was determined in a study of blood T cell repertoires in COVID-19. Each participant's cohort was designated according to participant-reported clinical history. Cohort 3 recovered donors had two negative PCRs, clearance, or symptom resolution. Using immunoSEQ multiplex PCR, the repertoire was profiled, and TCRdb retains in-frame clones only, with some absent. Seen here are about 160,000 clones, 84% observed once, and the top ten hold roughly 8%. The CDR3 loop spans 15 amino acids. Trimming left V 0 bases short and J 5 bases short, with 13 bases between. Looked up from germline, CDR1 is MNHEY and CDR2 is SMNVEV (reference sequence).

V and J are TRBV27 and TRBJ1-1; D uncertain. This clonotype originated in a woman between 50 and 59 years old who had recovered from COVID-19. The sequenced sample was PBMCs or T cells enriched from blood (not recorded which). CDR3 loop: CASSLSAGSGTEAFF. Written as DNA, the CDR3 is TGTGCCAGCAGTTTATCGGCGGGATCGGGAACTGAAGCTTTCTTT.